This T cell receptor beta chain emerged from a study of CD4 T cell repertoires in COVID-19. Whole-study results and caveats: In SARS-CoV and/or HKU1 spike cultures, between roughly 7 and 27% of SARS-CoV-2 clonotypes reappeared.

Assay: immunoSEQ multiplex PCR; the TCRdb copy retains only in-frame clones and omits some. The top ten hold approximately 0.55% of the sample, which has approximately 79,000 clones, approximately 83% seen once. This clone was recorded a few times. Its antigen is undetermined. The starting material was CD4+ T cells from peripheral blood, obtained after recovery from COVID-19. The TCR originated in a human donor who had COVID-19.

The chain's CDR3 is CASSHRLAGDPYNEQFF. The CDR3 nucleotides are TGTGCCAGCAGTCACCGGCTAGCGGGAGATCCCTACAATGAGCAGTTCTTC. The chain recombines TRBV27 with TRBJ2-1; 10 bases align to TRBD2. V gave up 5 bases and J gave up 2 bases; unmatched junction bases: 9. Germline loops: CDR1 MNHEY, CDR2 SMNVEV (reference sequence). This CDR3 has 17 amino acids.